This note documents a single T cell receptor (beta chain) sequence. Clones were read by immunoSEQ multiplex PCR, and TCRdb kept only the in-frame ones, dropping some. The data show about 87,000 clones, with 93% seen just once and 1.2% to 1.5% held by the top ten. This specimen belongs to a study of T cell changes during pregnancy in multiple sclerosis. This clonotype originated in a female donor in good health, enrolled as a control in a pregnancy study. This material consisted of peripheral blood, taken in the third trimester of pregnancy.

This CDR3 is CASSIGSGQYSYEQYF. In nucleotides, the CDR3 is TGTGCCAGTAGTATAGGTTCTGGACAGTACTCCTACGAGCAGTACTTC. The chain combines TRBV19 with TRBJ2-7; D may be TRBD1 (6 bases). Trimming shortened V by 1 base and J by 0 bases, and 13 bases separated the two germline ends. Germline V gives CDR1 LNHDA, CDR2 SQIVND (reference sequence). The length of the CDR3 is 16 residues.